This T cell receptor (beta chain) appears in the sequencing data of a study of shared clonotypes between healthy human individuals. About the research overall: A donor's plate count was three for CD4 naive and three for CD4 memory; CD8 naive had two and CD8 memory one. Study conclusions and caveats: Some clonotypes were shared by all four sorted-subset donors, while others were not shared. The non-shared ones had lower generation probabilities than the shared ones.

TCRdb's copy holds only in-frame clones and misses some; the assay was immunoSEQ multiplex PCR. The sample has about 1 million clones; around 82% are singletons. Comment on this clone: As yet, its antigen is unknown.

None of the donors, who were healthy HIV-negative adults, had recently had acute infections or vaccinations. All donors were Caucasian adults living in Nashville, Tennessee. This CDR3 contains 13 residues. Trimming removed 7 bases at V and 11 bases at J, with 20 bases between. Germline V gives CDR1 MNHEY, CDR2 SVGAGI. The TCR was taken from a man younger than 30 in good health. Some clones in this sample may be carry-over from other donors' samples. The chain has TRBV6-5 and TRBJ2-5; a possible D gene is TRBD2 (7 bases). Material: memory CD4+ T cells from PBMCs. The subset here: CD45RA-negative fraction. The CDR3 sequence is CASTGVWGGGQYF. The CDR3 nucleotides are TGTGCCAGCACCGGAGTTTGGGGAGGGGGGCAGTACTTC.